The source of this T cell receptor (beta chain) is a study of T cell responses to AZD1222 COVID-19 vaccine. General study findings and limits: A rise in Spike-specific TCR breadth and depth followed two AZD1222 doses.

With regard to this clone: Its antigen is not identified.

Libraries were prepared by immunoSEQ multiplex PCR; TCRdb keeps only in-frame clonotypes and omits some of them. The sample lists roughly 55,000 clones; 89% were seen once. The CDR3 is made up of 15 amino acids. The germline V gene has CDR1 LGHDT and CDR2 YNNKEL (reference sequence). Deletions cut 0 bases from V and 8 bases from J, with 11 bases between. This TCR was recovered from an adult in good health. The starting material was peripheral blood, obtained on day 0 of AZD1222 vaccination. The chain uses TRBV3-1 (or the pseudogene TRBV3-2) and TRBJ1-6; TRBD1 might be the D (5 bases). The CDR3 DNA is TGTGCCAGCAGCCAAGATCAGCAGGGCGATTCACCCCTCCACTTT. It encodes CASSQDQQGDSPLHF.